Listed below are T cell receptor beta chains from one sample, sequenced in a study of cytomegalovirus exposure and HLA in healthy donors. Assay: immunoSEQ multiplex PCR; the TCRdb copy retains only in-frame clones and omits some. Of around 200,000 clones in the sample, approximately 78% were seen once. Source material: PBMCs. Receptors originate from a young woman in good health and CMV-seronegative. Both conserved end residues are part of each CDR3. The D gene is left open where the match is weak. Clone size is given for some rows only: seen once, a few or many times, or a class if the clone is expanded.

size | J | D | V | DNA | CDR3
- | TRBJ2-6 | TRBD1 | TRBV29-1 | TGCAGCGTCCAGGGGGCGCCTGGGGCCAACGTCCTGACTTTC | CSVQGAPGANVLTF
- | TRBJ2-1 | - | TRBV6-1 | TGTGCCAGCAGTCCAAGGGGGGGACGTTGGAATGAGCAGTTCTTC | CASSPRGGRWNEQFF
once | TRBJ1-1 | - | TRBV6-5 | TGTGCCAGCAGTTACGGTCCAGGTAGTGAAGCTTTCTTT | CASSYGPGSEAFF
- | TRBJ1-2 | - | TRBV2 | TGTGCCAGCATGTACAGGGTCTATGGCTACACCTTC | CASMYRVYGYTF
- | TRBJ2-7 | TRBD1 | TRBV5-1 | TGCGCCAGCGCTTATGGGACAGGTGAATACTACGAGCAGTACTTC | CASAYGTGEYYEQYF
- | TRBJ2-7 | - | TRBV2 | TGTGCCAGCAGTGTTGCACAGGGCTACGAGCAGTACTTC | CASSVAQGYEQYF
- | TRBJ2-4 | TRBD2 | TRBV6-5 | TGTGCCAGCAGTTACTCGAGGCGCGGGGGTAACATTCAGTACTTC | CASSYSRRGGNIQYF
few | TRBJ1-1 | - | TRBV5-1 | TGCGCCAGCAGCTTGCCGGGGATGAACACTGAAGCTTTCTTT | CASSLPGMNTEAFF
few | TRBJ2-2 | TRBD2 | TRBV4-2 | TGTGCCAGCAGCCAAGCTAGCGGGGGAACCGGGGAGCTGTTTTTT | CASSQASGGTGELFF
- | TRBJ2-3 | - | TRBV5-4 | TGTGCCAGCAGCTTACCGGGACACTTTCTCACAGATACGCAGTATTTT | CASSLPGHFLTDTQYF
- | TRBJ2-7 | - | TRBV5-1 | TGCGCCAGCAGCTTGGGTGGGCAATCCTACGAGCAGTACTTC | CASSLGGQSYEQYF
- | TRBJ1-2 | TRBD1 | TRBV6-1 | TGTGCCAGCAGTGCTACAGGGGGGACCTATGGCTACACCTTC | CASSATGGTYGYTF
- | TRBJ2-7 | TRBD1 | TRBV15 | TGTGCCACCAGCAGAGCCCGGGGACAGGGGCCCTACGAGCAGTACTTC | CATSRARGQGPYEQYF
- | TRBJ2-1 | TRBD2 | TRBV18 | TGTGCCAGCTCACCGCGCGGGGGGGCCAGCTACAATGAGCAGTTCTTC | CASSPRGGASYNEQFF
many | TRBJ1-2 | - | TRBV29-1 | TGCAGCGTCAGCTCAATGGAGACAGGCTTTAACTATGGCTACACCTTC | CSVSSMETGFNYGYTF
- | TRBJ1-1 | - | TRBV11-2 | TGTGCCAGCAGCTTGACCGGGAGCCTGAACACTGAAGCTTTCTTT | CASSLTGSLNTEAFF
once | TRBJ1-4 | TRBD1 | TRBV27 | TGTGCCAGCAGTCAACAGGGGGCGGGAGAAAAACTGTTTTTT | CASSQQGAGEKLFF
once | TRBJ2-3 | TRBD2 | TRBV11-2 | TGTGCCAGCAGCTTGTTAGATCGCGCTAGCGGGAGGACAGATACGCAGTATTTT | CASSLLDRASGRTDTQYF
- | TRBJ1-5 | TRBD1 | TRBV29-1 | TGCAGCGTTGAACGGGACAGGGGGCAACAGCCCCAGCATTTT | CSVERDRGQQPQHF
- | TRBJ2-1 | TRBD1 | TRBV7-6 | TGTGCCAGCAGTCTAGAGGGGGGGACAGGGAGCTCCTACAATGAGCAGTTCTTC | CASSLEGGTGSSYNEQFF
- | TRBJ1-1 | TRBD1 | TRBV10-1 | TGCGCCAGCAGTGAGTCGGGGTGGGTGGGGACAGGCCGGATTATGAACACTGAAGCTTTCTTT | CASSESGWVGTGRIMNTEAFF
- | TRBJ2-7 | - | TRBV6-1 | TGTGCCAGCAGGACTCGAGCGGGACACCCGTACTTC | CASRTRAGHPYF
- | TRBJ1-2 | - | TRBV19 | TGTGCCAGTAGTAAAGTCTGGGCGAATGGCTACACCTTC | CASSKVWANGYTF
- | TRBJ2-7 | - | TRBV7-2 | TGTGCCAGCAGCTTCAGGGAATCCTACGAGCAGTACTTC | CASSFRESYEQYF
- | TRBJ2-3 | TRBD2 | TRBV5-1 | TGCGCCAGCAGCCCGGGACTAGCGGGACGCACAGATACGCAGTATTTT | CASSPGLAGRTDTQYF
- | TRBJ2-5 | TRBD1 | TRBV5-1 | TGCGCCAGCAGCCCCGGGCCGACAGGGCCACAAGAGACCCAGTACTTC | CASSPGPTGPQETQYF
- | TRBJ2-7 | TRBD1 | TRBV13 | TGTGCCAGCAGCTTCCAGGGGGCCAACGAGCAGTACTTC | CASSFQGANEQYF
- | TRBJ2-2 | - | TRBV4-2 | TGTGCCAGCAGCCAAGACGAGTTTCGGAACACCGGGGAGCTGTTTTTT | CASSQDEFRNTGELFF
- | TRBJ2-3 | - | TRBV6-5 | TGTGCCAGCAGTGCTGACCGCGGAGATACGCAGTATTTT | CASSADRGDTQYF
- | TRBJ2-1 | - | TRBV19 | TGTGCCAGTAGTATGGCAGGGGTCCACAATGAGCAGTTCTTC | CASSMAGVHNEQFF
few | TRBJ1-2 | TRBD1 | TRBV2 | TGTGCCAGCAGTGCAAGGACAGGGATGAACTATGGCTACACCTTC | CASSARTGMNYGYTF
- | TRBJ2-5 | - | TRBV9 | TGTGCCAGCAGCGGAGGCCCTCCGCGGTGGGAGACCCAGTACTTC | CASSGGPPRWETQYF
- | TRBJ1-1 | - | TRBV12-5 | TGTGCTAGTGGTTTGGACGGACACAGAGCTGAAGCTTTCTTT | CASGLDGHRAEAFF
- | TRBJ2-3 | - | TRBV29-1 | TGCAGCGTTGATCGAAGCCAGGCAGATACGCAGTATTTT | CSVDRSQADTQYF
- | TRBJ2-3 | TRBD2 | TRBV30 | TGTGCCTGGAGTGTATCTAGCGGGAGCACAGATACGCAGTATTTT | CAWSVSSGSTDTQYF
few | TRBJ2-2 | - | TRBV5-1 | TGCGCCAGCAGCTTCCCCTCAAGCGGGCTCTCCCCCGGGGAGCTGTTTTTT | CASSFPSSGLSPGELFF
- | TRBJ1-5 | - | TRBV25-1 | TGTGCCAGCAGCGAGACGGGTAGCAATCAGCCCCAGCATTTT | CASSETGSNQPQHF
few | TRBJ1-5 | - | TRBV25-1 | TGTGCCAGCAGTGAATGGGGGGGAGGCAATCAGCCCCAGCATTTT | CASSEWGGGNQPQHF
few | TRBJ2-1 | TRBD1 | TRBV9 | TGTGCCAGCAGGGGACAGGGAACTCCTGGGAATGAGCAGTTCTTC | CASRGQGTPGNEQFF
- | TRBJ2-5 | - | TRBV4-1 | TGCGCCAGCAGCCAAGATTCGAGACAGCAAGAGACCCAGTACTTC | CASSQDSRQQETQYF
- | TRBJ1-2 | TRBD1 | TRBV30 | TGTGCCTGGAGTCGTACAGGGGGCGGCTATGGCTACACCTTC | CAWSRTGGGYGYTF
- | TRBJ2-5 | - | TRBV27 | TGTGCCAGCAGTCCCCAGGGGGGCGTTGGTAGGGAGACCCAGTACTTC | CASSPQGGVGRETQYF
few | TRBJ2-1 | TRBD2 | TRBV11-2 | TGTGCCAGCAGCTCGTTAGCGGGAGGGGTGAATGAGCAGTTCTTC | CASSSLAGGVNEQFF
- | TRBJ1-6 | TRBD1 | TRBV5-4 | TGTGCCAGCAGCTTACAGGGGCCCTCACCCCTCCACTTT | CASSLQGPSPLHF
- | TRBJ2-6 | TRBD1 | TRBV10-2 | TGCGCCACCGGGGACAGGGAGGATTCTGGGGCCAACGTCCTGACTTTC | CATGDREDSGANVLTF
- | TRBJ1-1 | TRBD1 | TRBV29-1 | TGCAGCGTTGACGACAGGGGGGGAAACACTGAAGCTTTCTTT | CSVDDRGGNTEAFF
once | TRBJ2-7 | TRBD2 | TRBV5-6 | TGTGCCAGCAGCTCCGGACTAGCGGGAGGTGAGCAGTACTTC | CASSSGLAGGEQYF